One and the same sample provided the 7 T cell receptor beta chains below, sequenced in a study of blood T cell repertoires in COVID-19 (dated by TCRdb to between 2020 and 2021). The library was built by means of the immunoSEQ multiplex PCR assay. TCRdb retrieved this table from immuneACCESS and kept in-frame rearrangements only. Not all clones are present; in checked studies, unresolved V genes account for under half, and no reason is known for the remainder. The sample table records more than 150,000 clones; approximately 88% of these occur just once. Of the sample, 10% to 15% falls within the top ten clones. The sequenced sample consisted of PBMCs or T cells enriched from blood (not recorded which). The receptors stem from a woman aged 60 to 75 who had recovered from COVID-19.

This clone was observed a few times. The chain has TRBV5-1 and TRBJ2-7, with TRBD1 identical over 8 bases. V trimming: 4 bases; J trimming: 1 base; junction bases outside the gene matches: 4. The CDR3 contains 14 residues. The germline gives CDR1 SGHRS, CDR2 YFSETQ. This CDR3 reads CASSLRTGSYEQYF. CDR3 DNA: TGCGCCAGCAGCCTTCGGACAGGGTCCTACGAGCAGTACTTC.

The chain uses TRBV14 and TRBJ2-5; D uncertain. This CDR3 spans 13 amino acids. Trimming shortened V by 2 bases and J by 5 bases, and 9 bases separated the two germline ends. CDR1 is SGHDN, CDR2 FVKESK, per germline. The CDR3 protein is CASSQKPRETQYF. The CDR3 coding sequence is TGTGCCAGCAGCCAAAAGCCTAGGGAGACCCAGTACTTC. Supplemented by reference TRBV14 and TRBJ2-5, the full variable domain reads EAGVTQFPSHSVIEKGQTVTLRCDPISGHDNLYWYRRVMGKEIKFLLHFVKESKQDESGMPNNRFLAERTGGTYSTLKVQPAELEDSGVYFCASSQKPRETQYFGPGTRLLVL.

V and J are TRBV11-2 and TRBJ2-1; 7 nucleotides match TRBD1. The V gene's germline CDR1 is SGHAT and CDR2 FQNNGV. The CDR3 contains 16 residues. With V trimmed by 0 bases and J by 2 bases, 4 bases remained unmatched. CDR3 amino acids: CASSLETGFTYNEQFF. CDR3 coding DNA: TGTGCCAGCAGCTTAGAGACAGGGTTTACCTACAATGAGCAGTTCTTC.

The chain employs TRBV19 and TRBJ2-5, with 10 positions matching TRBD1. The CDR3 consists of 15 residues. Germline loops: CDR1 LNHDA, CDR2 SQIVND (reference sequence). The trim removed 5 bases at V and 5 bases at J, leaving 8 bases unmatched. DNA of the CDR3: TGTGCCAGTAGTGTGGGACAGGGGATCGGGGAGACCCAGTACTTC. Residues: CASSVGQGIGETQYF.

V gene TRBV5-4 combines with J gene TRBJ2-1; D gene uncertain. Germline V gene data show CDR1 as SGHNT and CDR2 as YYREEE (reference sequence). Trimming left V 4 bases short and J 0 bases short, with 11 bases between. The CDR3 is 15 residues long. The CDR3 coding sequence is TGTGCCAGCAGCGTAGAGTATAGCTCCTACAATGAGCAGTTCTTC. This codes for CASSVEYSSYNEQFF.

V gene TRBV28 combines with J gene TRBJ1-1; 10 positions agree with TRBD1. Trimming at V came to 4 bases and at J to 5 bases, leaving 4 bases not matched to a gene. The CDR3 runs 14 residues. The germline CDR1 and CDR2 sequences are MDHEN and SYDVKM. The CDR3 is CASSWGTGETEAFF. The CDR3 DNA reads TGTGCCAGCAGTTGGGGGACAGGGGAGACTGAAGCTTTCTTT.

This sequence joins TRBV28 and TRBJ1-2; 9 bases align to TRBD1. Germline lookup yields CDR1 MDHEN and CDR2 SYDVKM. V gave up 2 bases and J gave up 4 bases; unmatched junction bases: 11. The CDR3 is 17 amino acids. DNA of the CDR3: TGTGCCAGCAGTTTAGTCTCAGTGGGACAGGGAGGCTATGGCTACACCTTC. It encodes CASSLVSVGQGGYGYTF.